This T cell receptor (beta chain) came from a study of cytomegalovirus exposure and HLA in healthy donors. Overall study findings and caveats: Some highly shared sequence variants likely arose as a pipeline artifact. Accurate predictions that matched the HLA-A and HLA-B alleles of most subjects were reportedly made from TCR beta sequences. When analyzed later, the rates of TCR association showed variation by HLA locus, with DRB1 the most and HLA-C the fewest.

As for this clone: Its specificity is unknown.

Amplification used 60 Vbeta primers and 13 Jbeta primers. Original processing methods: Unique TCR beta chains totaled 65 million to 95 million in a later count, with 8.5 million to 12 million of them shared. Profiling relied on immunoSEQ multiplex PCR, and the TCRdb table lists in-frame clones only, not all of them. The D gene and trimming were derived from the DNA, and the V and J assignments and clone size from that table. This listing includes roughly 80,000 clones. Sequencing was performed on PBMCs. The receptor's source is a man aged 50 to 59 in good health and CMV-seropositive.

In DNA form, the CDR3 reads TGTGCCAGCAGTCGGGGACTAGAACGGTACGAGCAGTACTTC. Protein product: CASSRGLERYEQYF. This chain uses TRBV28 with TRBJ2-7, with 8 nucleotides matching TRBD2. The trim removed 5 bases at V and 4 bases at J, leaving 7 bases unmatched. The germline gives CDR1 MDHEN, CDR2 SYDVKM. There are 14 residues in the CDR3.